The 17 T cell receptor beta chains reported below all come from one sample, sequenced in a study of T cell responses to AZD1222 COVID-19 vaccine. TCRdb keeps only in-frame clones here, not all; method: immunoSEQ multiplex PCR. The sample shows 120,000 or so clones, around 84% of them seen only once. Source: peripheral blood, taken 28 days after the second AZD1222 dose. These receptor sequences come from an adult who received the AZD1222 COVID-19 vaccine.

For this clone: Its ends do not fully match the called genes, so a read error is possible. CDR3 DNA sequence: TGCGCCCGCAGATTGCGGGGGGGGGCAGAGACCCAGTACTTC. Protein: CARRLRGGAETQYF. This rearrangement joins TRBV5-1 to TRBJ2-5, with 9 bases lining up with TRBD2. The CDR3 runs to 14 residues. Germline V gene lookup returns CDR1 SGHRS and CDR2 YFSETQ. Supplemented by reference TRBV5-1 and TRBJ2-5, the full variable domain reads KAGVTQTPRYLIKTRGQQVTLSCSPISGHRSVSWYQQTPGQGLQFLFEYFSETQRNKGNFPGRFSGRQFSNSRSEMNVSTLELGDSALYLCARRLRGGAETQYFGPGTRLLVL.

V is TRBV7-9 and J is TRBJ1-3; 7 nucleotides agree with TRBD1. V lost 7 bases and J lost 0; bases outside the gene matches: 3. The germline V gene encodes CDR1 SEHNR and CDR2 FQNEAQ (reference sequence). This CDR3 is built from 14 residues. CDR3 nucleotide sequence: TGTGCCAGCAAGGCAGGGGGCTCTGGAAACACCATATATTTT. The encoded protein is CASKAGGSGNTIYF.

V is TRBV10-1 and J is TRBJ2-1, with 8 bases aligning to TRBD1. The ends lost 2 bases at V and 15 bases at J; junction bases unmatched: 6. Germline CDR1 reads WNHNN; CDR2 reads SYGVQD (reference sequence). The CDR3 has 12 residues. The CDR3 coding sequence is TGCGCCAGCAGTGAGCCACAGGGGGATTTGTTCTTC. Translation: CASSEPQGDLFF.

V gene TRBV2 combines with J gene TRBJ1-2; D perhaps matches TRBD1 (5 bases). Germline assignment: CDR1 SNHLY and CDR2 FYNNEI. This CDR3 is built from 13 residues. Trimming removed 3 bases at V and 4 bases at J, with 9 bases between. The CDR3 reads CASSDQGGYGYTF. The CDR3 DNA sequence: TGTGCCAGCAGTGACCAGGGCGGCTATGGCTACACCTTC.

The V and J genes are TRBV11-2 and TRBJ2-2; no clear D. This CDR3 has 15 residues. Trimming left V 3 bases short and J 0 bases short, with 8 bases between. Per germline, CDR1 SGHAT and CDR2 FQNNGV. The CDR3, as DNA: TGTGCCAGCAGCTTTGCAGTCACGAACACCGGGGAGCTGTTTTTT. Its protein is CASSFAVTNTGELFF.

The V and J genes are TRBV19 and TRBJ2-5, with unresolved D. V was clipped by 1 base and J by 3 bases, with 9 bases between them. CDR1 LNHDA and CDR2 SQIVND come from the germline V gene (reference sequence). The CDR3 sequence is 14 residues long. The CDR3 DNA reads as TGTGCCAGTAGTATAGGGAACAGAAAAGAGACCCAGTACTTC. Translating gives CASSIGNRKETQYF. Supplemented by reference TRBV19 and TRBJ2-5, the full variable domain reads DGGITQSPKYLFRKEGQNVTLSCEQNLNHDAMYWYRQDPGQGLRLIYYSQIVNDFQKGDIAEGYSVSREKKESFPLTVTSAQKNPTAFYLCASSIGNRKETQYFGPGTRLLVL.

The chain links TRBV7-9 to TRBJ1-6; D ambiguous. Trimming took 2 bases from V and 10 from J, leaving 12 bases between them. The CDR3 runs 14 residues. Germline CDR1 SEHNR, CDR2 FQNEAQ (reference sequence). CDR3 sequence reads: CASSLSQVRSPLHF. CDR3 in DNA: TGTGCCAGCAGCTTATCGCAGGTCCGGTCACCCCTCCACTTT.

The V and J genes are TRBV28 and TRBJ1-3, with D perhaps TRBD1 (6 bases). Trimming pared 6 bases from V and 2 bases from J, leaving 11 bases between. The CDR3 spans 14 residues. Germline values: CDR1 MDHEN, CDR2 SYDVKM. The CDR3 region is CASRPRGPGNTIYF. The CDR3 region has the DNA TGTGCCAGCAGGCCCAGGGGACCTGGAAACACCATATATTTT.

The chain recombines TRBV12-3 or TRBV12-4 with TRBJ1-2; D remains unclear. The V end lost 6 bases, the J end lost 7 bases, and 15 bases lay between the germline ends. This CDR3 has 13 amino acids. The chain's CDR3 is CASRGRGLGGYTF. CDR3 DNA: TGTGCCAGCAGAGGTCGGGGATTGGGTGGCTACACCTTC.

The genes are TRBV6-5 and TRBJ1-1, with D possibly being TRBD1 (5 bases). V lost 0 bases, J lost 4 bases, and 15 bases lay in between. The CDR3 is 16 residues long. CDR1 and CDR2 from the germline V gene are MNHEY and SVGAGI. The chain's CDR3 is CASSYSLLGGGTEAFF. The CDR3 DNA reads TGTGCCAGCAGTTACTCGTTATTGGGGGGGGGCACTGAAGCTTTCTTT.

In nucleotides, the CDR3 is TGTGCCAGCACCCACAGGAGCACCGGGGAGCTGTTTTTT. Translation: CASTHRSTGELFF. The J gene is TRBJ2-2, the V gene TRBV11-2, with a tentative D call TRBD1 (5 bases). The CDR3 has 13 residues. Germline V CDR1 and CDR2: SGHAT, FQNNGV. V lost 7 bases to trimming and J lost 4 bases, with 10 bases between them.

V and J are TRBV6-6 and TRBJ2-7; a possible D gene is TRBD2 (5 bases). There are 15 residues in the CDR3. The germline V gene encodes CDR1 MNHNY and CDR2 SVGAGI (reference sequence). Trimming removed 0 bases from V and 3 bases from J, with 12 bases in between. CDR3 residues: CASSYSTWELYEQYF. The CDR3 DNA reads as TGTGCCAGCAGTTACTCGACGTGGGAGCTCTACGAGCAGTACTTC.

This clone was detected a few times. This rearrangement joins TRBV3-1 (or the pseudogene TRBV3-2) to TRBJ2-3, with D hard to call. V gave up 1 base and J gave up 3 bases, with 11 bases separating them. The CDR3 totals 15 residues. In germline, CDR1 is LGHDT, CDR2 YNNKEL (reference sequence). The CDR3 DNA reads as TGTGCCAGCAGCCAAGGGGTGGAAGGAACAGATACGCAGTATTTT. Protein: CASSQGVEGTDTQYF.

J is TRBJ2-7 and V is TRBV10-3, with a possible D match to TRBD1 (5 bases). The germline V and J ends were trimmed by 10 bases and 2 bases, with 21 bases remaining between them. Germline V gene sequence: CDR1 ENHRY, CDR2 SYGVKD. The CDR3 contains 15 residues. CDR3 sequence reads: CATRASGQRTYEQYF. The CDR3 DNA sequence: TGTGCCACCCGGGCGTCAGGGCAGCGCACCTACGAGCAGTACTTC.

The rearrangement links TRBV7-3 to TRBJ2-5; D is ambiguous. Per germline, CDR1 SGHTA and CDR2 FQGTGA. The CDR3 runs 14 residues. Trimming cost V 2 bases and J 2 bases, with 9 bases left between them. This chain's CDR3 is CASSLVGLQETQYF. The CDR3 DNA follows: TGTGCCAGCAGCTTAGTGGGCCTACAAGAGACCCAGTACTTC.

The V and J genes are TRBV3-1 (or the pseudogene TRBV3-2) and TRBJ2-3; D perhaps matches TRBD2 (6 bases). Germline lookup yields CDR1 LGHDT and CDR2 YNNKEL (reference sequence). The CDR3 spans 16 residues. Between the trimmed V and J ends, which lost 1 base and 0 bases, there was a span of 11 bases. CDR3 residues: CASSQGLAASTDTQYF. The CDR3 coding sequence is TGTGCCAGCAGCCAAGGGTTAGCGGCTAGCACAGATACGCAGTATTTT.

The genes are TRBV27 and TRBJ2-2; 7 bases align to TRBD2. The ends lost 1 base at V and 0 bases at J; junction bases unmatched: 5. The CDR3 runs 17 residues. The germline V gene has CDR1 MNHEY and CDR2 SMNVEV (reference sequence). The DNA of the CDR3 is TGTGCCAGCAGTTTATATATGGGAGGGCCGAACACCGGGGAGCTGTTTTTT. Protein: CASSLYMGGPNTGELFF.